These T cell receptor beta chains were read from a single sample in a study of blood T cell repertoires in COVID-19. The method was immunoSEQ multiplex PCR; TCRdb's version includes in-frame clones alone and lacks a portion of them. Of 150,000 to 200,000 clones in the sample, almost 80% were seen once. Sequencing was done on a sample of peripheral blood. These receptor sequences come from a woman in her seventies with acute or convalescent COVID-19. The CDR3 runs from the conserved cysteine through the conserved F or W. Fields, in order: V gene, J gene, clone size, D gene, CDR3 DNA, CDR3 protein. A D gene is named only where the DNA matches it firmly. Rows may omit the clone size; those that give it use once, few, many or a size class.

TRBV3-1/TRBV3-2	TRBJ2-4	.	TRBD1	TGTGCCAGCAGCCAAGGCCAGGGGGACATTCAGTACTTC	CASSQGQGDIQYF
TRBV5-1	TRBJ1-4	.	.	TGCGCCAGCAGCGTGGGCCAGGCGGGGAATGAAAAACTGTTTTTT	CASSVGQAGNEKLFF
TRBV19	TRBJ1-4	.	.	TGTGCCAGTAGTATTGACTTGTTTAATGAAAAACTGTTTTTT	CASSIDLFNEKLFF
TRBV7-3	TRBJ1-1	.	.	TGTGCCAGCAGCTTAACCCCTGGAGCTGGTGAAGCTTTCTTT	CASSLTPGAGEAFF
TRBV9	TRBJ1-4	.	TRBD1	TGTGCCAGCAGCACCCGGACAGGGACTAATGAAAAACTGTTTTTT	CASSTRTGTNEKLFF
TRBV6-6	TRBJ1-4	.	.	TGTGCCAGCAGAGGGGGGGCGGGGACTAATGAAAAACTGTTTTTT	CASRGGAGTNEKLFF
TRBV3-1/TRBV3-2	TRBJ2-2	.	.	TGTGCCAGCAGCCAACTAGCGAGCGGGGAGCTGTTTTTT	CASSQLASGELFF
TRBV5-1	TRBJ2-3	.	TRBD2	TGCGCCAGCAGCTTGGCCTTAGCGGGGATGGATACGCAGTATTTT	CASSLALAGMDTQYF
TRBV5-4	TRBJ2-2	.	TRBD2	TGTGCCAGCAGCGTGGGACTAGCGGGAAACACCGGGGAGCTGTTTTTT	CASSVGLAGNTGELFF
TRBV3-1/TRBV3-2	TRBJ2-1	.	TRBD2	TGTGCCAGCAGCCAAACTAGCGGGGGGTACAATGAGCAGTTCTTC	CASSQTSGGYNEQFF
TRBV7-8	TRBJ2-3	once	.	TGTGCCAGCAGCTTAGGGGACTTGATAACAGATACGCAGTATTTT	CASSLGDLITDTQYF
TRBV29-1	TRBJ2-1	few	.	TGCAGCGTTGATGGAGGGCCGGTATATGAGCAGTTCTTC	CSVDGGPVYEQFF
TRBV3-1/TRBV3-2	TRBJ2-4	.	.	TGTGCCAGCAGCACGAGACTAGTACTAGCCAAAAACATTCAGTACTTC	CASSTRLVLAKNIQYF
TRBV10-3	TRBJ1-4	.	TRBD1	TGTGCCATCAGTGAAGGGACAGGACGTAATGAAAAACTGTTTTTT	CAISEGTGRNEKLFF
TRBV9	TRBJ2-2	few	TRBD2	TGTGCCAGCACCCCACTAGCGGGAGGGGGCACCGGGGAGCTGTTTTTT	CASTPLAGGGTGELFF
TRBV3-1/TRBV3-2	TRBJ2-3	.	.	TGTGCCAGCAGCCAAGATATCCAGGGAAGTACAGATACGCAGTATTTT	CASSQDIQGSTDTQYF
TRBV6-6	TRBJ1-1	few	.	TGTGCCAGCATCAGAGGACACTTGAACACTGAAGCTTTCTTT	CASIRGHLNTEAFF